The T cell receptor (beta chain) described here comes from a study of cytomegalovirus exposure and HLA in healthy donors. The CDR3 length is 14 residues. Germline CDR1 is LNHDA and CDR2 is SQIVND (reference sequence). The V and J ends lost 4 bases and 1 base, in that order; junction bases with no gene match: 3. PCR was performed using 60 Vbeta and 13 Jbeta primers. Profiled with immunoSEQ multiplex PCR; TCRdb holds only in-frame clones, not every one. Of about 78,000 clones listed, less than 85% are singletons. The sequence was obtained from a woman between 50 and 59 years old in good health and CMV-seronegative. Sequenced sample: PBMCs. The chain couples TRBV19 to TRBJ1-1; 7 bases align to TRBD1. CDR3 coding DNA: TGTGCCAGTAGTACGACAGGGCGGAACACTGAAGCTTTCTTT. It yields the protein CASSTTGRNTEAFF.